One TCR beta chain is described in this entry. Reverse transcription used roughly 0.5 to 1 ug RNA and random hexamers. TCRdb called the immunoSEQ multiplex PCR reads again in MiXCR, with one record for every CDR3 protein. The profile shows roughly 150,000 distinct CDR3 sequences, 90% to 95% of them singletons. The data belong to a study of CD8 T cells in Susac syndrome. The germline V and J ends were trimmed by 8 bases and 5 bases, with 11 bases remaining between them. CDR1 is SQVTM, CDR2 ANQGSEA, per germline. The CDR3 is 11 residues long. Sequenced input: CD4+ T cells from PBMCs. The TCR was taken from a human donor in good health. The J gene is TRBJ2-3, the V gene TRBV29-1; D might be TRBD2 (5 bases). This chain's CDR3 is CSPRAGDTQYF. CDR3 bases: TGCAGCCCGCGGGCGGGAGATACGCAGTATTTT.